The clone carrying this T cell receptor (beta chain) was counted only a few times. Its antigen is unknown. V was pared by 4 bases and J by 2 bases, with 7 bases of the junction left unmatched. Per the germline V gene, CDR1 is MNHEY and CDR2 is SVGAGI. This CDR3 is built from 15 residues. This entry belongs to a study of blood T cells in healthy people across ages. The study, taken as a whole, reports: PBMCs that were unsorted prevented a conclusive naive versus antigen-experienced comparison.

It was with a sample-barcoded 5' primer and a J-beta primer mix that a second PCR of roughly 6 to 12 cycles was run. A tag from a template-switch adaptor with 12 random nucleotides marked each cDNA molecule. Individual samples furnished no less than 2.5 million CDR3-containing paired-end reads apiece. Via MiXCR, TCRdb re-called the 5' RACE reads, giving one row per CDR3 protein. The sample carries about 1.8 million distinct CDR3 sequences, just under 50% recorded once. Caucasian individuals from Russia who were healthy and aged about 6 to 95 acted as donors. Sequenced input: blood. The sequence was collected from a woman aged 35 to 49 in good health. This sequence joins TRBV6-5 and TRBJ2-5, with 7 bases aligning to TRBD2. The CDR3, as DNA: TGTGCCAGCAGTTCGGAACAAGCGGGGCAAGAGACCCAGTACTTC. Its protein product is CASSSEQAGQETQYF.